These 10 T cell receptor beta chains were all obtained from the same sample, sequenced in a study of T cell responses to AZD1222 COVID-19 vaccine. TCRdb's table, derived via immunoSEQ multiplex PCR, lists solely in-frame clones and lacks some. The sample holds 150,000 or so clones, 70% to 90% seen once. The sample consisted of peripheral blood, taken on day 0 of AZD1222 vaccination. The receptors shown here come from an adult in good health.

This clone has a handful of counts. The chain couples TRBV25-1 to TRBJ2-5; D may be TRBD2 (5 bases). The CDR3 totals 17 residues. Germline V gene sequence: CDR1 MGHDK, CDR2 SYGVNS. V lost 3 bases to trimming and J lost 4 bases, with 21 bases between them. The CDR3 DNA follows: TGTGCCAGCAGTGACCCGTCTCCGGCCCCCGAGGGAGAGACCCAGTACTTC. It encodes CASSDPSPAPEGETQYF.

The rearrangement joins TRBV4-1 to TRBJ1-1; TRBD1 matches at 7 bases. Germline V lookup: CDR1 MGHRA, CDR2 YSYEKL. The CDR3 length is 18 residues. Trimming took 1 base from V and 2 from J; bases not matched to a gene: 13. CDR3 nucleotides: TGCGCCAGCAGCCAAGGAGGAGGGCCGAAAGGGGGCAACACTGAAGCTTTCTTT. This gives the protein CASSQGGGPKGGNTEAFF.

V and J are TRBV6-4 and TRBJ2-7; D gene uncertain. Trimming took 4 bases from V and 9 from J, leaving 7 bases between them. This CDR3 contains 10 residues. From germline, CDR1 is MRHNA and CDR2 SNTAGT. The CDR3 DNA is TGTGCCAGCAGTGTACGCTGGCAGTACTTC. Amino acid sequence: CASSVRWQYF.

The chain recombines TRBV28 with TRBJ2-2; 13 bases agree with TRBD2. CDR3 size: 17 residues. Germline lookup yields CDR1 MDHEN and CDR2 SYDVKM. The J segment lost 3 bases and the V segment lost 6 bases, leaving 7 bases of the junction unmatched. The CDR3 sequence is CASSSGLAGAYTGELFF. As DNA, the CDR3 is TGTGCCAGCAGCTCTGGACTAGCGGGGGCCTACACCGGGGAGCTGTTTTTT.

The chain couples TRBV7-2 to TRBJ2-7, with no clear D. This CDR3 comprises 14 residues. Germline V gene lookup returns CDR1 SGHTA and CDR2 FQGNSA. V shed 1 base and J shed 1 base, with 8 bases lying between them. CDR3 loop: CASSLGRQSYEQYF. The CDR3 DNA reads as TGTGCCAGCAGCTTAGGGCGCCAGTCCTACGAGCAGTACTTC.

The chain uses TRBV13 and TRBJ2-5; a possible D gene is TRBD2 (5 bases). V gave up 1 base and J gave up 2 bases, with 5 bases separating them. CDR1 is PRHDT and CDR2 is FYEKMQ in the germline V gene (reference sequence). This CDR3 comprises 13 residues. The CDR3 loop is CASSLERQETQYF. The CDR3, as DNA: TGTGCCAGCAGCTTAGAGCGGCAAGAGACCCAGTACTTC.

This clone was recorded only once. This chain uses TRBV5-3 with TRBJ1-5, with D unresolved. TRBV5-3 is noted as an ORF with a role that remains uncertain. The CDR3 consists of 14 residues. The V end was cut by 10 bases, the J end by 9 bases, with 23 bases between. The CDR3 DNA reads TGTGCCCCTACCGTGGGCCTTCAGATGCGGCCCCAGCATTTT. Its translation is CAPTVGLQMRPQHF.

The genes are TRBV6-5 and TRBJ1-5, with a weak D call TRBD1 (6 bases). The germline V and J ends were trimmed by 6 bases and 4 bases, with 10 bases remaining between them. CDR1 is MNHEY and CDR2 is SVGAGI in the germline V gene. The CDR3 spans 13 residues. CDR3 DNA: TGTGCCAGCAGCCGGGGGCGGAATCAGCCCCAGCATTTT. Amino acids: CASSRGRNQPQHF.

The chain joins TRBV28 to TRBJ1-1; D is undetermined. With 5 bases removed from V and 4 bases from J, the gap between germline ends came to 11 bases. The CDR3 has 13 amino acids. Germline V gene sequence: CDR1 MDHEN, CDR2 SYDVKM. In DNA form, the CDR3 reads TGTGCCAGCAGTATCTCACGGGGCACTGAAGCTTTCTTT. Its protein is CASSISRGTEAFF. Supplemented by reference TRBV28 and TRBJ1-1, the full variable domain reads DVKVTQSSRYLVKRTGEKVFLECVQDMDHENMFWYRQDPGLGLRLIYFSYDVKMKEKGDIPEGYSVSREKKERFSLILESASTNQTSMYLCASSISRGTEAFFGQGTRLTVV.

This clone turned up a few times. This sequence joins TRBV4-1 and TRBJ2-1, with TRBD1 as a possible D gene (6 bases). V was trimmed by 5 bases and J by 6 bases, leaving 17 bases between them. Germline lookup yields CDR1 MGHRA and CDR2 YSYEKL. The CDR3 contains 15 residues. This CDR3 is CASSWDTLVRNEQFF. The CDR3 DNA reads as TGCGCCAGCAGCTGGGACACCCTTGTTCGCAATGAGCAGTTCTTC.